This passage covers 16 T cell receptor beta chains from one sample sequenced in a study of blood T cell repertoires in COVID-19. Only in-frame clones appear in the TCRdb table, and some are missing; sequencing was by immunoSEQ multiplex PCR. The top ten clones hold approximately 10% of a sample with approximately 150,000 clones, 81% of them seen once. Sequencing was performed on peripheral blood. Source of these receptors: a man aged 55-75 years with active or convalescent COVID-19.

The CDR3 region is CASSKGTGVAEKLFF. CDR3 nucleotides: TGTGCCAGCAGCAAAGGGACAGGGGTAGCCGAAAAACTGTTTTTT. The chain is built from TRBV7-6 and TRBJ1-4; TRBD1 agrees at 10 bases. CDR3 length equals 15 residues. Trimming removed 5 bases from V and 8 bases from J; junction bases left unmatched: 8. Germline CDR1 and CDR2: SGHVS and FNYEAQ. Complete variable domain (other parts from reference TRBV7-6 and TRBJ1-4): GAGVSQSPRYKVTKRGQDVALRCDPISGHVSLYWYRQALGQGPEFLTYFNYEAQQDKSGLPNDRFSAERPEGSISTLTIQRTEQRDSAMYRCASSKGTGVAEKLFFGSGTQLSVL.

This clone was counted a few times. This rearrangement joins TRBV12-2 to TRBJ2-7; the table's D call of TRBD1 was not tested on the DNA. TRBV12-2 is listed as a pseudogene. This CDR3 contains 18 residues. The CDR3 reads CASRLKDAHGTPTYEQYF. The CDR3 DNA is TGTGCAAGTCGCTTAAAAGACGCACACGGGACACCTACCTACGAGCAGTACTTC.

This clone has only a few counts. This rearrangement joins TRBV29-1 to TRBJ2-3, with 7 bases lining up with TRBD1. The germline V gene has CDR1 SQVTM and CDR2 ANQGSEA. V trimming: 0 bases; J trimming: 4 bases; junction bases outside the gene matches: 4. This CDR3 has 14 amino acids. The CDR3 spells CSVEEVGGADTQYF. CDR3 bases: TGCAGCGTTGAAGAGGTAGGGGGCGCAGATACGCAGTATTTT.

This clone was seen ten or more times. The J gene is TRBJ2-5, the V gene TRBV4-1, with a weak D call TRBD2 (6 bases). The CDR3 runs to 16 residues. With 0 bases removed from V and 5 bases from J, the gap between germline ends came to 16 bases. Germline CDR1 MGHRA, CDR2 YSYEKL. For the CDR3, the DNA is TGCGCCAGCAGCCAAGAGGCACCGGGAGCTTTCGAGACCCAGTACTTC. Translation gives CASSQEAPGAFETQYF.

The chain is built from TRBV11-2 and TRBJ1-4; D possibly corresponds to TRBD1 (5 bases). CDR3 length: 15 residues. CDR1 and CDR2 from the germline V gene are SGHAT and FQNNGV. V lost 1 base to trimming and J lost 7 bases, with 13 bases between them. The CDR3 spells CASSLVSGGGEKLFF. CDR3 coding DNA: TGTGCCAGCAGCTTAGTGTCGGGGGGTGGTGAAAAACTGTTTTTT.

The chain carries TRBV5-4 and TRBJ2-1; D is unresolved. The CDR3 runs 11 residues. Germline lookup yields CDR1 SGHNT and CDR2 YYREEE (reference sequence). V dropped 0 bases and J dropped 15 bases, with 10 bases sitting between them. Here the CDR3 reads CASSLGISLFF. CDR3 nucleotide sequence: TGTGCCAGCAGCTTGGGAATTTCACTGTTCTTC.

This chain connects TRBV7-9 to TRBJ1-2; TRBD1 is a possible D gene (6 bases). The V end lost 5 bases, the J end lost 3 bases, and 13 bases lay between the germline ends. Germline CDR1 SEHNR, CDR2 FQNEAQ (reference sequence). The CDR3 covers 14 residues. The CDR3 sequence: CASSEGRQDYGYTF. The CDR3 nucleotides are TGTGCCAGCAGCGAAGGGAGACAGGACTATGGCTACACCTTC.

This chain links TRBV5-1 with TRBJ2-5; TRBD1 aligns across 10 bases. This CDR3 has 15 amino acids. CDR1 and CDR2 (germline): SGHRS, YFSETQ. V lost 3 bases, J lost 5 bases, and 7 bases stayed unmatched. The CDR3 is CASSSGQGEWETQYF. The CDR3, as DNA: TGCGCCAGCAGCTCCGGACAGGGGGAGTGGGAGACCCAGTACTTC. Combining the CDR3 with reference TRBV5-1 and TRBJ2-5 gives the whole variable domain KAGVTQTPRYLIKTRGQQVTLSCSPISGHRSVSWYQQTPGQGLQFLFEYFSETQRNKGNFPGRFSGRQFSNSRSEMNVSTLELGDSALYLCASSSGQGEWETQYFGPGTRLLVL.

This sequence joins TRBV9 and TRBJ2-7, with D perhaps TRBD1 (6 bases). Germline V CDR1 and CDR2: SGDLS, YYNGEE. Trimming pared 0 bases from V and 0 bases from J, leaving 7 bases between. CDR3 length: 14 amino acids. The CDR3 region is CASSVGQASYEQYF. CDR3 DNA: TGTGCCAGCAGCGTAGGACAGGCCTCCTACGAGCAGTACTTC.

The chain links TRBV27 to TRBJ2-7, with a tentative D call TRBD1 (6 bases). Germline V gene sequence: CDR1 MNHEY, CDR2 SMNVEV (reference sequence). V was trimmed by 0 bases and J by 3 bases, leaving 9 bases between them. This CDR3 contains 14 residues. This CDR3 is CASSLSGQSYEQYF. The CDR3 DNA is TGTGCCAGCAGTTTATCCGGACAGAGCTACGAGCAGTACTTC.

The chain uses TRBV18 and TRBJ1-1, with 7 bases fitting TRBD1. There are 14 residues in the CDR3. CDR1 KGHSH and CDR2 LQKENI come from the germline V gene. V shed 4 bases and J 9 bases; nucleotides not matched to a gene: 11. This chain's CDR3 is CASSLTQGVPQAFF. The CDR3 region has the DNA TGTGCCAGCTCACTAACTCAGGGGGTGCCTCAAGCTTTCTTT. Complete variable domain (other parts from reference TRBV18 and TRBJ1-1): NAGVMQNPRHLVRRRGQEARLRCSPMKGHSHVYWYRQLPEEGLKFMVYLQKENIIDESGMPKERFSAEFPKEGPSILRIQQVVRGDSAAYFCASSLTQGVPQAFFGQGTRLTVV.

This clone has ten or more counts. The chain recombines TRBV11-2 with TRBJ1-2; TRBD1 aligns across 7 bases. From germline, CDR1 is SGHAT and CDR2 FQNNGV. The CDR3 extends over 15 amino acids. The V segment lost 5 bases and the J segment 4 bases; nucleotides outside the gene matches: 10. Here the CDR3 reads CASSPYEGAGYGYTF. DNA for the CDR3: TGTGCCAGCAGCCCTTATGAGGGGGCGGGCTATGGCTACACCTTC.

Turning to this clone: The junction shows a germline mismatch at one end, possibly a read error. This chain connects TRBV5-6 to TRBJ1-4, with TRBD1 matching over 9 bases. The V gene's germline CDR1 is SGHDT and CDR2 YYEEEE. The CDR3 has 12 amino acids. This chain's CDR3 is CASSGAGTGQIF. CDR3 sequence (DNA): TGTGCCAGCAGCGGCGCCGGGACAGGGCAAATTTTT.

The J gene is TRBJ2-5, the V gene TRBV6-4, with 7 bases aligning to TRBD2. CDR3 size: 13 residues. Germline-derived CDR1 and CDR2 are MRHNA and SNTAGT. J gave up 2 bases and V 3 bases, and 0 bases lay outside the gene matches. The CDR3 spells CASSEREQETQYF. The CDR3 DNA sequence: TGTGCCAGCAGTGAGCGGGAGCAAGAGACCCAGTACTTC.

This rearrangement joins TRBV28 to TRBJ1-2, with 8 nucleotides matching TRBD1. The CDR3 spans 18 residues. Germline CDR1 MDHEN, CDR2 SYDVKM. The trim removed 4 bases at V and 4 bases at J, leaving 17 bases unmatched. This chain's CDR3 is CASSSLTTGTGPLYGYTF. The CDR3 nucleotides are TGTGCCAGCAGTTCCCTGACTACCGGGACAGGTCCCCTCTATGGCTACACCTTC.

The chain employs TRBV7-9 and TRBJ1-4; 11 bases match TRBD1. V shed 10 bases, J shed 0 bases, and the junction held 4 bases outside the gene matches. In germline, CDR1 is SEHNR, CDR2 FQNEAQ (reference sequence). The CDR3 loop spans 15 amino acids. The CDR3 region is CATGTGGATNEKLFF. CDR3 DNA: TGTGCCACGGGGACAGGGGGTGCAACTAATGAAAAACTGTTTTTT. Using reference TRBV7-9 and TRBJ1-4 for the parts outside the CDR3, the full variable domain is DTGVSQNPRHKITKRGQNVTFRCDPISEHNRLYWYRQTLGQGPEFLTYFQNEAQLEKSRLLSDRFSAERPKGSFSTLEIQRTEQGDSAMYLCATGTGGATNEKLFFGSGTQLSVL.